Sequencing of this T cell receptor beta chain was carried out in a study of blood T cell repertoires in COVID-19. The CDR3 sequence is 14 residues long. Germline V gene data show CDR1 as SEHNR and CDR2 as FQNEAQ (reference sequence). Germline trimming cut 0 bases from V and 5 bases from J; bases unmatched to any gene: 3. The authors' processing: Scientists estimated how many nucleated cells there were by amplifying reference gene primers. The data were produced by immunoSEQ multiplex PCR, yet TCRdb's version contains in-frame clones alone and is incomplete. V, J and clone size derive from that table, while D and trimming were established from the DNA sequence. The sample holds about 220,000 clones, more than 65% seen once.

The chain links TRBV7-9 to TRBJ1-2; 7 nucleotides line up with TRBD1. This receptor was taken from a man aged 45 to 65 with active or convalescent COVID-19. The sequenced sample consisted of peripheral blood. The CDR3 DNA is TGTGCCAGCAGCTTAGCTGCAGGGGGTTATGGCTACACCTTC. Translation: CASSLAAGGYGYTF.